This T cell receptor beta chain was sequenced during a study of cytomegalovirus exposure and HLA in healthy donors. Overall study findings and caveats: Subsequent analysis revealed that first-cohort TCR clusters tended to co-occur in the 100 to 150 validation repertoires.

TCRdb's table, derived via immunoSEQ multiplex PCR, lists solely in-frame clones and lacks some. The profile shows 260,000 or so clones, over 75% of them singletons. With V trimmed by 5 bases and J by 8 bases, 9 bases remained unmatched. CDR3 length: 13 amino acids. Looked up from germline, CDR1 is SGHRS and CDR2 is YFSETQ. The donors were in the approximately 120-subject validation cohort, distinct from the approximately 700-subject first cohort. This clone was counted a single time. Its antigen is still unknown. The receptor was isolated from a woman under 30 in good health and CMV-seronegative. The chain couples TRBV5-1 to TRBJ1-1; TRBD1 aligns across 7 bases. The sample taken for sequencing was PBMCs. The CDR3 bases are TGCGCCAGCAGGTACCGTCTGACAGGGGAAGCTTTCTTT. Translation: CASRYRLTGEAFF.